Listed here are 6 T cell receptor beta chains from one sample, sequenced in a study of early T cells in non-severe SARS-CoV-2 infection. TCRdb independently ran MiXCR on the 5' RACE reads; one entry per CDR3 protein. The table shows tens of thousands of distinct CDR3 sequences, with roughly 3.9% occurring only once. The sequenced sample was whole blood. The receptors come from an adult who was a healthcare worker with PCR-confirmed SARS-CoV-2 infection or an uninfected control (not recorded which).

This clonotype was picked up many times. This sequence joins TRBV24-1 and TRBJ2-3; D assignment may be TRBD1 or TRBD2 (5 bases each). Germline V CDR1 and CDR2: KGHDR, SFDVKD. The CDR3 is made up of 13 amino acids. V was cut by 3 bases and J by 3 bases, with 6 bases left in between. CDR3 loop: CATSDEGTDTQYF. In nucleotides, the CDR3 is TGTGCCACCAGTGATGAGGGGACAGATACGCAGTATTTT.

This clonotype was picked up many times. The J gene is TRBJ1-2, the V gene TRBV7-9, with a possible D match to TRBD1 (6 bases). The CDR3 is made up of 15 amino acids. Germline loops: CDR1 SEHNR, CDR2 FQNEAQ (reference sequence). Trimming pared 7 bases from V and 8 bases from J, leaving 23 bases between. CDR3 in DNA: TGTGCCAGCATTCTGGGGGCCGGGCCCCTCAGCGGCTACACCTTC. Its translation is CASILGAGPLSGYTF.

This clonotype has at least ten counts. The chain carries TRBV6-5 and TRBJ2-1; D gene uncertain. Per germline, CDR1 MNHEY and CDR2 SVGAGI. The CDR3 consists of 16 residues. V lost 0 bases, J lost 5 bases, and 14 bases lay in between. CDR3 loop: CASSYSKFSVDNEQFF. CDR3 DNA: TGTGCCAGCAGTTACTCGAAATTCTCTGTGGACAATGAGCAGTTCTTC.

This clonotype was detected only a few times. The V gene is TRBV3-1, the J gene TRBJ2-2; 13 bases align to TRBD2. Germline CDR1 and CDR2: LGHDT and YNNKEL (reference sequence). Trimming cost V 1 base and J 6 bases; bases outside gene matches: 2. This CDR3 region has 16 residues. The CDR3 reads CASSQGLAGGSGELFF. The CDR3 bases are TGTGCCAGCAGCCAAGGACTAGCGGGAGGATCCGGGGAGCTGTTTTTT.

There are a few counts of this clonotype. The chain links TRBV7-9 to TRBJ2-1, with 9 bases that match TRBD1. This CDR3 region has 20 residues. V shed 3 bases, J shed 0 bases, and the junction held 15 bases outside the gene matches. In germline, CDR1 is SEHNR, CDR2 FQNEAQ (reference sequence). The DNA for the CDR3 is TGTGCCAGCAGCTTTCCCCTACGACAGGGGGGTAAGAGCTCCTACAATGAGCAGTTCTTC. The encoded protein is CASSFPLRQGGKSSYNEQFF.

This clonotype was found a few times. The V and J genes are TRBV7-2 and TRBJ1-3, with D hard to call. Trimming took 3 bases from V and 3 from J, leaving 9 bases between them. This CDR3 has 14 amino acids. Per germline, CDR1 SGHTA and CDR2 FQGNSA. The CDR3 spells CASSFPGHGNTIYF. CDR3 sequence (DNA): TGTGCCAGCAGCTTCCCGGGCCATGGAAACACCATATATTTT. Drawing the rest from reference TRBV7-2 and TRBJ1-3, the complete variable domain is GAGVSQSPSNKVTEKGKDVELRCDPISGHTALYWYRQSLGQGLEFLIYFQGNSAPDKSGLPSDRFSAERTGGSVSTLTIQRTQQEDSAVYLCASSFPGHGNTIYFGEGSWLTVV.